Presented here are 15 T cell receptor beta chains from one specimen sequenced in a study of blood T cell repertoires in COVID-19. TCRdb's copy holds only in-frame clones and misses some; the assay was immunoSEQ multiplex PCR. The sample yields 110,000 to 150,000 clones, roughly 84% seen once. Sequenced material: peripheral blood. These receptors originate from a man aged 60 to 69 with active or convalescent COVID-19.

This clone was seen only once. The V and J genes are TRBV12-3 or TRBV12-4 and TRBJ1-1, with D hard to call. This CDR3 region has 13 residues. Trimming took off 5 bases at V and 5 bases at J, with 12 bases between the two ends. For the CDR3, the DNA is TGTGCCAGCAGTCTATCACCGGGGACTGAAGCTTTCTTT. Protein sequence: CASSLSPGTEAFF.

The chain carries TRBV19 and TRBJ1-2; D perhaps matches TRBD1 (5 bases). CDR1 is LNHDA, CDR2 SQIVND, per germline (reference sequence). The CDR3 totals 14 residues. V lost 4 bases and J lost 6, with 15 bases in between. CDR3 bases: TGTGCCAGTAGTACCCAACAGGAACCCGATGGCTACACCTTC. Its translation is CASSTQQEPDGYTF.

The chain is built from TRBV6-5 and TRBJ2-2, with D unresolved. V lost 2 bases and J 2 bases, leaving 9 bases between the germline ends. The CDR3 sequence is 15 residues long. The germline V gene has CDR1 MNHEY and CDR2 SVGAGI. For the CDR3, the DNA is TGTGCCAGCAGTTACAGCTCAGGAAACACCGGGGAGCTGTTTTTT. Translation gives CASSYSSGNTGELFF.

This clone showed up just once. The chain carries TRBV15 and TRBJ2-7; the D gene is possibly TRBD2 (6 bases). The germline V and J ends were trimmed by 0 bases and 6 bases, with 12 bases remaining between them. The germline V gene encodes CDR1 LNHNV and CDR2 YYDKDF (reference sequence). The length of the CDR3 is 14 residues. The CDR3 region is CATSRDIEGGEQYF. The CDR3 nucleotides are TGTGCCACCAGCAGAGATATAGAGGGAGGCGAGCAGTACTTC.

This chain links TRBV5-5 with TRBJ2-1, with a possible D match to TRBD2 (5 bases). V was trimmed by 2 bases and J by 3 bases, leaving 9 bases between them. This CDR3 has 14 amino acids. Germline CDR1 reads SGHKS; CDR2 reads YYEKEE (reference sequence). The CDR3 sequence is CASSFFGIYNEQFF. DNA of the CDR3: TGTGCCAGCAGCTTCTTCGGGATCTACAATGAGCAGTTCTTC.

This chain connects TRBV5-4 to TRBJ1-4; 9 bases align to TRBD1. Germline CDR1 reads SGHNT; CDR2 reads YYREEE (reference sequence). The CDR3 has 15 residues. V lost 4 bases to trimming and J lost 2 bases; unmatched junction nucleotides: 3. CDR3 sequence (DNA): TGTGCCAGCAGCGACAGGGGGATGACTAATGAAAAACTGTTTTTT. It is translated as CASSDRGMTNEKLFF.

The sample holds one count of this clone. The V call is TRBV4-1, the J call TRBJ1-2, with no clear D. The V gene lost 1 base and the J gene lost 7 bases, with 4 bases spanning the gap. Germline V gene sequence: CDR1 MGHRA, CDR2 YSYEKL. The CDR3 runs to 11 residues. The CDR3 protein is CASSQALGYTF. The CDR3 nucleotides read TGCGCCAGCAGCCAAGCACTTGGCTACACCTTC.

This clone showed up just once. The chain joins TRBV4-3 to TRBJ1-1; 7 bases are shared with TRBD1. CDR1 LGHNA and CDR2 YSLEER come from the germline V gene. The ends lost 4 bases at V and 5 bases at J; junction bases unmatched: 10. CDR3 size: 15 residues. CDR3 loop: CASSLSRTGGTEAFF. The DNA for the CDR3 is TGCGCCAGCAGCCTAAGTCGGACAGGAGGGACTGAAGCTTTCTTT.

This chain's CDR3 is CASSDSGGPYNSPLHF. The CDR3 region has the DNA TGTGCCAGCAGTGATTCGGGGGGGCCCTATAATTCACCCCTCCACTTT. This chain connects TRBV2 to TRBJ1-6; weak D call: TRBD1 (6 bases). Germline V lookup: CDR1 SNHLY, CDR2 FYNNEI. There are 16 residues in the CDR3. Trimming left V 3 bases short and J 2 bases short, with 11 bases between.

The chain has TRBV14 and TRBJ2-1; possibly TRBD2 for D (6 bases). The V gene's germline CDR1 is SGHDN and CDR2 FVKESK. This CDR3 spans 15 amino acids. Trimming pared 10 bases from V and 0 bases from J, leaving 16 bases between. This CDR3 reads CATRTLGGSYNEQFF. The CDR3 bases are TGTGCCACCAGGACGTTGGGGGGCTCCTACAATGAGCAGTTCTTC.

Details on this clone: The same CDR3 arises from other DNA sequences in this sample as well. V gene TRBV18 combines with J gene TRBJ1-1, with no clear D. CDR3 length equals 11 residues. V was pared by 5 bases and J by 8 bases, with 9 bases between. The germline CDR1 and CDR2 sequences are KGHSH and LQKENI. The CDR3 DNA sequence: TGTGCCAGCTCATCAGGCGACGAAGCTTTCTTT. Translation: CASSSGDEAFF.

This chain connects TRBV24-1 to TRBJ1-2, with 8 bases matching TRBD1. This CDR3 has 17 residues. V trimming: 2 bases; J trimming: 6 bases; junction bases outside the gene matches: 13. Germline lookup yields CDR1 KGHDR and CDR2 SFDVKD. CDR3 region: CATSDSGGAGHIDGYTF. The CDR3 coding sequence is TGTGCCACCAGTGATTCAGGGGGCGCGGGGCACATAGATGGCTACACCTTC.

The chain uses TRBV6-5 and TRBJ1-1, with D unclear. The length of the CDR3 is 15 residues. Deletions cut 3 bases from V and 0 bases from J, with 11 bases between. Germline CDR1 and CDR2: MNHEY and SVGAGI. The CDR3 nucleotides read TGTGCCAGCAGTTATGATTCAGACATGAACACTGAAGCTTTCTTT. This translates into CASSYDSDMNTEAFF.

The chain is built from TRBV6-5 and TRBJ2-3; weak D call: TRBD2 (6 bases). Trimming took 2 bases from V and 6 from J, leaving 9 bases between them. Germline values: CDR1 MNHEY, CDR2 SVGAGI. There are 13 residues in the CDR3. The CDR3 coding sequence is TGTGCCAGCAGTTACGGGGACTCCGATACGCAGTATTTT. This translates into CASSYGDSDTQYF.

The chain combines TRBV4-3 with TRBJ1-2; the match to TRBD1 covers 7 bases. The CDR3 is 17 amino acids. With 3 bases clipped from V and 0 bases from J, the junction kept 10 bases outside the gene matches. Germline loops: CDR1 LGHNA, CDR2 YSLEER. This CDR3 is CASSQRQGPVANYGYTF. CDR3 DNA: TGCGCCAGCAGCCAGCGACAGGGTCCTGTAGCTAACTATGGCTACACCTTC.